These 3 T cell receptor beta chains originate from one sample sequenced in a study of blood T cell repertoires in COVID-19. Only in-frame clones appear in the TCRdb table, and some are missing; sequencing was by immunoSEQ multiplex PCR. The repertoire consists of around 280,000 clones, with roughly 89% occurring once and the leading ten covering about 1.7%. Sequences were obtained from PBMCs or T cells enriched from blood (not recorded which). Receptors were obtained from a woman aged 18-30 years with acute COVID-19.

The chain joins TRBV6-2 or TRBV6-3 to TRBJ1-1; 7 nucleotides line up with TRBD1. The CDR3 length is 16 residues. The germline CDR1 and CDR2 sequences are MNHEY and SVGEGT. Trimming took 5 bases from V and 4 from J; bases not matched to a gene: 13. The CDR3 loop reads CASSTHLGTATTEAFF. Written as DNA, the CDR3 is TGTGCCAGCAGTACTCACCTCGGGACAGCAACCACTGAAGCTTTCTTT.

V and J are TRBV18 and TRBJ2-1; 8 bases match TRBD2. CDR3 length: 17 residues. With V trimmed by 2 bases and J by 7 bases, 13 bases remained unmatched. The V gene's germline CDR1 is KGHSH and CDR2 LQKENI. The CDR3 here is CASSPLPPQRELNEQFF. CDR3 nucleotide sequence: TGTGCCAGCTCACCATTACCACCCCAGCGGGAGTTGAATGAGCAGTTCTTC.

The chain uses TRBV27 and TRBJ1-5; tentatively, D is TRBD1 (6 bases). Germline V lookup: CDR1 MNHEY, CDR2 SMNVEV (reference sequence). The CDR3 is 16 amino acids. Trimming shortened V by 7 bases and J by 4 bases, and 20 bases separated the two germline ends. CDR3 amino acids: CASKQEGGPGNQPQHF. The CDR3 nucleotides are TGTGCCAGCAAACAGGAAGGGGGACCTGGGAATCAGCCCCAGCATTTT.